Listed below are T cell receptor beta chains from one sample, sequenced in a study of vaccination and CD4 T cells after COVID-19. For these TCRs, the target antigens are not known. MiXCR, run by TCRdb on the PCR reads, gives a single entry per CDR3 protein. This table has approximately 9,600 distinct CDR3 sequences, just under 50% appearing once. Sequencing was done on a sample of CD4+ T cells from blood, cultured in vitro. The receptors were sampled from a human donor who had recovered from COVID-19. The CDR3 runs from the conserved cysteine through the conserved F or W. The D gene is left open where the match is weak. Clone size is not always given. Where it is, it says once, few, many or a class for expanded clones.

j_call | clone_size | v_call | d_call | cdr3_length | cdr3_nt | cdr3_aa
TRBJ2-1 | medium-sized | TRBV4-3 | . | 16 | TGCGCCAGCAGCCACCTCGGGGCGGCCGCTTACAATGAGCAGTTCTTC | CASSHLGAAAYNEQFF
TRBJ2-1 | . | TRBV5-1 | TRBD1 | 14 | TGCGCCAGCAGCTTGGCCGACAGGGGCGATGAGCAGTTCTTC | CASSLADRGDEQFF
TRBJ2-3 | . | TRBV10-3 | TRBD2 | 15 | TGTGCCATCAGTGAGTCGACTAGCGGGGCAGATACGCAGTATTTT | CAISESTSGADTQYF
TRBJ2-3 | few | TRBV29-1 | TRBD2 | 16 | TGCAGCGTGGGGACTAGCGGGAGGCCGGGCACAGATACGCAGTATTTT | CSVGTSGRPGTDTQYF
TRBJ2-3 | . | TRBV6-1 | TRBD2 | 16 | TGTGCCAGCAGTCGGCCGGGGGGGCGTGGCACAGATACGCAGTATTTT | CASSRPGGRGTDTQYF
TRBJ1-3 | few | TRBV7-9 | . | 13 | TGTGCCAGCACCAGGGACTCTGGAAACACCATATATTTT | CASTRDSGNTIYF
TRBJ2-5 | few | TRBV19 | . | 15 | TGTGCCAGTAGTATAGGTCCAGGGATCCAAGAGACCCAGTACTTC | CASSIGPGIQETQYF
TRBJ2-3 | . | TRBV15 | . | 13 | TGTGCCACCAGCAGAGATAGTCAAGATACGCAGTATTTT | CATSRDSQDTQYF
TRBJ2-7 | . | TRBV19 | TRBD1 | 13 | TGTGCCACTGCGAGACAGGGGAGCTACGAGCAGTACTTC | CATARQGSYEQYF
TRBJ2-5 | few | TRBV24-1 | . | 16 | TGTGCCACCAGTGTGGGTCAGTTGGGGGGCCTGGAGACCCAGTACTTC | CATSVGQLGGLETQYF
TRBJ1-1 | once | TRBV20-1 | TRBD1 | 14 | TGCAGTGCTAGAGCAGGGACAGCAAACACTGAAGCTTTCTTT | CSARAGTANTEAFF
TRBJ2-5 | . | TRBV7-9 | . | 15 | TGTGCCAGCACCTTAGGGGCCCTGGCGGGCGAGACCCAGTACTTC | CASTLGALAGETQYF
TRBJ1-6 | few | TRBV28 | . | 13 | TGTGCCTTGCGGGACTCCTATAATTCACCCCTCCACTTT | CALRDSYNSPLHF
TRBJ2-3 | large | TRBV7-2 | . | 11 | TGTGCCAGCAGAATTGGGGATACGCAGTATTTT | CASRIGDTQYF
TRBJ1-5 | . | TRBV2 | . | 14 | TGTGCCAGCAGTCTGGGGGGGGGGCCCCAGCCCCGGCATTTT | CASSLGGGPQPRHF
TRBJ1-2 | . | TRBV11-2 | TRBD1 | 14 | TGTGCCAGCAGCCCGCCCAACAGGGGGAATGGCTACACCTTC | CASSPPNRGNGYTF
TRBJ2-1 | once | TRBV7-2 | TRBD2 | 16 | TGTGCCATCTCCCTTGACCGGACTAGACTGGTCAGTGAGCAGTTCTTC | CAISLDRTRLVSEQFF
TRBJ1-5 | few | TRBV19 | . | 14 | TGTGCCAGTAGTATCCCAGATAGCAATCAGCCCCAGCATTTT | CASSIPDSNQPQHF
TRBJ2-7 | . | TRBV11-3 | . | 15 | TGTGCCAGCAGCTTAGATTCAGCTGGTCGGGGGGAGCAGTACTTC | CASSLDSAGRGEQYF
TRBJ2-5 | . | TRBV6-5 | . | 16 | TGTGCCAGCAGTTACGAGCGCAGGGCAATGACAGAGACCCAGTACTTC | CASSYERRAMTETQYF
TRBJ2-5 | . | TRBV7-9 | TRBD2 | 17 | TGTGCCAGCAGCTTACAAAGGACTAGGCCCATCCAAGAGACCCAGTACTTC | CASSLQRTRPIQETQYF
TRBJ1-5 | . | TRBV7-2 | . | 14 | TGTGCCAGCAGCTTAGGGGGCCTCAATCAGCCCCAGCATTTT | CASSLGGLNQPQHF
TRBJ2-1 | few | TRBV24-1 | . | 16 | TGTGCCACCAGTGGATTGGGGGCGAGCTCCTACAATGAGCAGTTCTTC | CATSGLGASSYNEQFF
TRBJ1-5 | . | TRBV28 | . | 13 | TGTGCCAGCGGTCTGCCCAACCATCAGCCCCAGCATTTT | CASGLPNHQPQHF
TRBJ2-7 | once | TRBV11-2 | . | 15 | TGTGCCAGCACCCCGGGGCAAACCTTTTCCTACGAGCAGTACTTC | CASTPGQTFSYEQYF
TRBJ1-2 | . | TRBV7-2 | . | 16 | TGTGCCAGCAGCTTACGGAAACAGAGTCCTAACTATGGCTACACCTTC | CASSLRKQSPNYGYTF
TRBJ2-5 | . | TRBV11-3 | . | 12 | TGTGCCAGCAGCTTAGACGGGGAGACCCAGTACTTC | CASSLDGETQYF
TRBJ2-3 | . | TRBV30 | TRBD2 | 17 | TGTGCCTGGAGCCCCATTGAGCGGGGGACCTCCGGGAATACGCAGTATTTT | CAWSPIERGTSGNTQYF
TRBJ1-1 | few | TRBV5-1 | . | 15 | TGCGCCAGCAGCTTGGCTTTAGGAAGGGACACTGAAGCTTTCTTT | CASSLALGRDTEAFF
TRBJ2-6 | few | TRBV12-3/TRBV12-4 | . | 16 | TGTGCCAGCGCAGGGACTTCCAGCTCTGGGGCCAACGTCCTGACTTTC | CASAGTSSSGANVLTF
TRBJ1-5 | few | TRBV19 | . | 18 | TGTGCCAGTAGTTTATGGGCCGAAGCAAAGTCGAGCAATCAGCCCCAGCATTTT | CASSLWAEAKSSNQPQHF
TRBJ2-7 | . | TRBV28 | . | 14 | TGTGCCAGCACCGCTGGGGCAACCATCTACGAGCAGTACTTC | CASTAGATIYEQYF
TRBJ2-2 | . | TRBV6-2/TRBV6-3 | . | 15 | TGTGCCAGCAGTATATCCGGGGGGAACACCGGGGAGCTGTTTTTT | CASSISGGNTGELFF
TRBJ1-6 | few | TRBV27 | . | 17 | TGTGCCAGCAGTACCGTCGGACAGACCTCCTATAATTCACCCCTCCACTTT | CASSTVGQTSYNSPLHF
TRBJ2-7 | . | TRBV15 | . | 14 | TGTGCCACCAGGCCCGGGGTAGACTCCTACGAGCAGTACTTC | CATRPGVDSYEQYF
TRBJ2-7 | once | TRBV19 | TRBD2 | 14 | TGTGCCAGTAGGGGAACGGGAGGGCCGGGCGAGCAGTACTTC | CASRGTGGPGEQYF
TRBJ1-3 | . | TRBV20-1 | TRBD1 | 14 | TGCAGTGCTCCGACAGGGAATTCCGGAAACACCATATATTTT | CSAPTGNSGNTIYF